A selection of T cell receptor beta chains follows, all from one sample in a study of T cells in Graves' hyperthyroidism and ophthalmopathy. TCRdb re-called the multiplex PCR reads with MiXCR, one entry per CDR3 protein. The table records just over 550,000 distinct CDR3 sequences, around 46% of them present only once. Source material: peripheral blood or thyroid tissue (not recorded which). All receptors come from a woman younger than 30 with Graves' hyperthyroidism. CDR3s leave out the opening cysteine and the closing phenylalanine or tryptophan. Each record gives: V gene, CDR3 protein.

v_call: TRBV12-3/TRBV12-4
cdr3_aa: ASSTGTGAYGYT

v_call: TRBV7-2
cdr3_aa: ASSQGEQGYEQY

v_call: TRBV6-1
cdr3_aa: ASRPDGASGNTIY

v_call: TRBV7-8
cdr3_aa: ASSAPQGNYGYT

v_call: TRBV19
cdr3_aa: ASSFRGYNQPQH

v_call: TRBV6-5
cdr3_aa: ASSFGTSGRNYEQY

v_call: TRBV7-9
cdr3_aa: ASSQVPGAKAYGYT

v_call: TRBV6-5
cdr3_aa: ASTAAQGAGELF

v_call: TRBV12-3/TRBV12-4
cdr3_aa: ASSLGGEATEAF

v_call: TRBV5-1
cdr3_aa: ASSLEGTRSKLF

v_call: TRBV29-1
cdr3_aa: SVRQGATGNTIY

v_call: TRBV25-1
cdr3_aa: ASSQRPLSGNEKLF

v_call: TRBV2
cdr3_aa: ASSVGTGMNTEAF

v_call: TRBV7-2
cdr3_aa: ASSLEYRGSGNTIY

v_call: TRBV9
cdr3_aa: ASIKSGISNTEAF

v_call: TRBV7-9
cdr3_aa: ASSEADSYEQY

v_call: TRBV29-1
cdr3_aa: SVEQRGAPQETQY

v_call: TRBV7-9
cdr3_aa: ASSFRWGQLNTEAF

v_call: TRBV29-1
cdr3_aa: SVAQYTEAF

v_call: TRBV14
cdr3_aa: ASSQDPNYGYT

v_call: TRBV7-2
cdr3_aa: ASSSIWSADTQY

v_call: TRBV19
cdr3_aa: ASKRSRGSTQY

v_call: TRBV7-2
cdr3_aa: ASSRGDRSYEQY

v_call: TRBV6-6
cdr3_aa: ASRPDRGHNSPLH

v_call: TRBV29-1
cdr3_aa: SQPAMNTEAF

v_call: TRBV29-1
cdr3_aa: SGGVETEAF

v_call: TRBV20-1
cdr3_aa: SAPVTSNYGYT

v_call: TRBV20-1
cdr3_aa: SARTGGDAEAF

v_call: TRBV4-1
cdr3_aa: ASSQEREGQETQY

v_call: TRBV7-2
cdr3_aa: ASSLVNRNTEAF

v_call: TRBV7-2
cdr3_aa: ASSVDRYGYT

v_call: TRBV7-8
cdr3_aa: ASSSGTVERPY

v_call: TRBV20-1
cdr3_aa: SARGPLGFEAF

v_call: TRBV6-1
cdr3_aa: ASFGQGDETQY

v_call: TRBV2
cdr3_aa: ASSPDRGRFYGYT

v_call: TRBV7-2
cdr3_aa: ASSTDTRPYEQY

v_call: TRBV7-9
cdr3_aa: ASGVGRDGGYT

v_call: TRBV7-2
cdr3_aa: ASSFNAGGFGYGYT

v_call: TRBV7-3
cdr3_aa: ASSKKGNPNSPLH

v_call: TRBV15
cdr3_aa: ATSRDMANEAF

v_call: TRBV29-1
cdr3_aa: SVPMDEQY

v_call: TRBV2
cdr3_aa: ASRTGTGGYT

v_call: TRBV24-1
cdr3_aa: ATSEGGFNEKLF

v_call: TRBV7-2
cdr3_aa: ASSPARGELF

v_call: TRBV6-5
cdr3_aa: ASSYSMQGWYGYT

v_call: TRBV7-9
cdr3_aa: ASSPEGYHGYT

v_call: TRBV25-1
cdr3_aa: ASSERGPGELF

v_call: TRBV19
cdr3_aa: ASSPGRELYEQY

v_call: TRBV25-1
cdr3_aa: ASTYPENTEAF

v_call: TRBV7-2
cdr3_aa: ASSSGVSGNTIY

v_call: TRBV7-9
cdr3_aa: ASSLGTGYTEAF

v_call: TRBV14
cdr3_aa: ASSQDLWGGGYT

v_call: TRBV24-1
cdr3_aa: ATSEGAGETQY

v_call: TRBV7-2
cdr3_aa: ASSLEGPRETQY

v_call: TRBV10-3
cdr3_aa: ASSLDRVGPRH

v_call: TRBV7-9
cdr3_aa: ASSLGGTRNEQY